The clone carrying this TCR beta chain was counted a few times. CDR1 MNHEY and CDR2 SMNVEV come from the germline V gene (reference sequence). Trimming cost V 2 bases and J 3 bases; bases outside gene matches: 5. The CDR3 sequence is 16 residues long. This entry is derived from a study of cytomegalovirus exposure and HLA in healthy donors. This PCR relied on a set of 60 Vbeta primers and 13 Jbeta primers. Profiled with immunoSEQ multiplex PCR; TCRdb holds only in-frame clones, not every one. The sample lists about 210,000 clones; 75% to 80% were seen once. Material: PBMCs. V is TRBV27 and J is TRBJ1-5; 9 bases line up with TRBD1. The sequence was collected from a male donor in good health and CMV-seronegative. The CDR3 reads CASSLTGGRPNQPQHF. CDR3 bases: TGTGCCAGCAGTTTAACAGGGGGCCGCCCCAATCAGCCCCAGCATTTT.